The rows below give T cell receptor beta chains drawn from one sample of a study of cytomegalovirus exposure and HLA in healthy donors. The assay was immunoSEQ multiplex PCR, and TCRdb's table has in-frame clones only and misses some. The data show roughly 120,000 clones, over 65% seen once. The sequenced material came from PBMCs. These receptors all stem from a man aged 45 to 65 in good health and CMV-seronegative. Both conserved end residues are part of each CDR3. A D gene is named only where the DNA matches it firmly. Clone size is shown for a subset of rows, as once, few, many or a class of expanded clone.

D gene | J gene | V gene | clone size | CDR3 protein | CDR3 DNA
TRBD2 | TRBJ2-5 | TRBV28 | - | CASSLGTSGTSNLQETQYF | TGTGCCAGCAGTTTGGGGACTAGCGGGACGAGTAACCTTCAAGAGACCCAGTACTTC
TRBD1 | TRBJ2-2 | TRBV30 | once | CAWSVGTGPGELFF | TGTGCCTGGAGTGTAGGGACAGGGCCCGGGGAGCTGTTTTTT
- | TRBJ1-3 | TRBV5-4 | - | CASSLDKLSGNTIYF | TGTGCCAGCAGCTTGGATAAATTGTCTGGAAACACCATATATTTT
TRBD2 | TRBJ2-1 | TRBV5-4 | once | CASSPTSRRGAHNEQFF | TGTGCCAGCAGCCCGACCTCAAGGCGGGGGGCTCACAATGAGCAGTTCTTC
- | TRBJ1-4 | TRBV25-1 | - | CASTPGGDEKLFF | TGTGCCAGCACCCCGGGGGGGGATGAAAAACTGTTTTTT
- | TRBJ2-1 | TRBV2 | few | CASSGGTARYNEQFF | TGTGCCAGCAGTGGCGGGACAGCAAGATACAATGAGCAGTTCTTC
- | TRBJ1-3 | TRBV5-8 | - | CASSLDRGSGNTIYF | TGTGCCAGCAGCTTGGATCGGGGCTCTGGAAACACCATATATTTT
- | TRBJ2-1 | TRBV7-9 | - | CSSSFTPGGQYNEQFF | TGTTCCAGCAGCTTTACGCCAGGCGGGCAATACAATGAGCAGTTCTTC
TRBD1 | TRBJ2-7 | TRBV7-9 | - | CAAARGPNVHEQYF | TGTGCCGCGGCCAGGGGGCCTAATGTCCACGAGCAGTACTTC
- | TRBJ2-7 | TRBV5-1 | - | CASNHRGPGVRISYEQYF | TGCGCCAGCAACCACCGTGGGCCAGGGGTTCGGATTAGCTACGAGCAGTACTTC
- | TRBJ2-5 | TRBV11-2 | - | CASSSSIQSQETQYF | TGTGCCAGCAGCTCCTCGATACAGTCCCAAGAGACCCAGTACTTC
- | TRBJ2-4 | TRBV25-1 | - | CAPVEVSGPLAKNIQYF | TGTGCCCCAGTAGAGGTTTCAGGGCCCCTAGCCAAAAACATTCAGTACTTC
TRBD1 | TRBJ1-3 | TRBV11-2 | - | CASSLYPPTDRVGNTIYF | TGTGCCAGCAGCTTATACCCACCAACCGACAGGGTAGGAAACACCATATATTTT
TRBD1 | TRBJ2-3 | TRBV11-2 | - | CASSYPGQTDTQYF | TGTGCCAGCAGCTACCCGGGACAGACAGATACGCAGTATTTT
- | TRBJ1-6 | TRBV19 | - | CASSINSRGDSPLHF | TGTGCCAGTAGTATCAACAGCCGCGGGGATTCACCCCTCCACTTT
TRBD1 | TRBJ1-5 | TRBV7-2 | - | CASSYRTGGGQPQHF | TGTGCCAGCAGCTACCGAACAGGGGGCGGACAGCCCCAGCATTTT
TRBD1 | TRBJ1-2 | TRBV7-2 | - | CASRIGPAGGYGYTF | TGTGCCAGCAGGATAGGCCCGGCAGGGGGCTATGGCTACACCTTC
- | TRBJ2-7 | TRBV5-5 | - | CASEYGVGVNEQYF | TGTGCCAGCGAATATGGGGTAGGGGTTAACGAGCAGTACTTC
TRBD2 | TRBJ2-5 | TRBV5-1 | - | CASSGGLQQETQYF | TGCGCCAGCAGCGGGGGACTACAACAAGAGACCCAGTACTTC
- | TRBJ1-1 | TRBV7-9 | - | CASSLGTVTEAFF | TGTGCCAGCAGCTTAGGGACAGTCACTGAAGCTTTCTTT
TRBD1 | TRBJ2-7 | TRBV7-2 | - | CASSPPGQGYEQYF | TGTGCCAGCAGCCCCCCGGGACAGGGCTACGAGCAGTACTTC
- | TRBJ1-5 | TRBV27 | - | CASSIGQTSNQPQHF | TGTGCCAGCAGCATTGGGCAGACTAGCAATCAGCCCCAGCATTTT
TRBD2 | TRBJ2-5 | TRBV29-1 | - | CSVWTSGAQETQYF | TGCAGCGTGTGGACTAGCGGGGCACAAGAGACCCAGTACTTC
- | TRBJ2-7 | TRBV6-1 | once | CASRKPGSSYEQYF | TGTGCCAGCAGAAAGCCCGGGAGCTCCTACGAGCAGTACTTC
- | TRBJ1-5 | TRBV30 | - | CAWSRGHGQPQHF | TGTGCCTGGAGTAGAGGACACGGTCAGCCCCAGCATTTT
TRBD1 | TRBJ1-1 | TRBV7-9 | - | CSSRQGNTEAFF | TGTTCCAGCAGACAGGGGAACACTGAAGCTTTCTTT
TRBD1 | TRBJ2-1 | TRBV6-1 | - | CASDRDRDYNEQFF | TGTGCCAGCGACCGGGACAGGGACTACAATGAGCAGTTCTTC
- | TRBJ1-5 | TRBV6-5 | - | CASSYQANQPQHF | TGTGCCAGCAGTTACCAGGCGAATCAGCCCCAGCATTTT
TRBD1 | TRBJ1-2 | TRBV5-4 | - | CASRQGDYGYTF | TGTGCAAGCCGACAGGGGGACTATGGCTACACCTTC
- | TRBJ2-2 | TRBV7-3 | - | CASSLGLAGELFF | TGTGCCAGCAGCTTAGGCCTAGCCGGGGAGCTGTTTTTT
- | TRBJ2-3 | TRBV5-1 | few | CASSPPSSTDTQYF | TGCGCCAGCAGCCCCCCGTCTAGCACAGATACGCAGTATTTT
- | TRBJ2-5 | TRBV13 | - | CASSSVLRGLKTQYF | TGTGCCAGCAGCTCCGTTTTAAGAGGGCTGAAGACCCAGTACTTC
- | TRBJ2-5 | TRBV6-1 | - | CASRKTPEGETQYF | TGTGCCAGCAGGAAGACCCCGGAGGGAGAGACCCAGTACTTC
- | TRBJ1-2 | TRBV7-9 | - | CSSSLVTDSNYGYTF | TGTTCCAGCAGCTTAGTGACAGATAGTAACTATGGCTACACCTTC
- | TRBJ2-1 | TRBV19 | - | CASSISTLGNEQFF | TGTGCCAGTAGTATCTCGACTTTGGGCAATGAGCAGTTCTTC
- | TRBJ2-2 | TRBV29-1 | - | CSVTRDTGELFF | TGCAGCGTCACCAGGGACACCGGGGAGCTGTTTTTT
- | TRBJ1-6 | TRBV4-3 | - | CASSQGRANNSPLHF | TGCGCCAGCAGTCAGGGGCGGGCAAATAATTCACCCCTCCACTTT
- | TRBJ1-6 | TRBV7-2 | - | CASSSGGGSDSPLHF | TGTGCCAGTTCATCGGGGGGGGGCTCGGATTCACCCCTCCACTTT
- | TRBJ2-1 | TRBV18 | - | CASSPLVSSYNEQFF | TGTGCCAGCTCACCGTTGGTGAGCTCCTACAATGAGCAGTTCTTC
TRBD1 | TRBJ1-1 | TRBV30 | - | CAWTTGADMDTEAFF | TGTGCCTGGACGACAGGGGCGGATATGGACACTGAAGCTTTCTTT
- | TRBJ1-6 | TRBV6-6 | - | CASSRTGLDSPLHF | TGTGCCAGCAGTCGTACAGGTTTGGACTCACCCCTCCACTTT
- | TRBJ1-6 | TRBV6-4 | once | CASSNRGEDNSPLHF | TGTGCCAGCAGTAACCGCGGGGAGGATAATTCACCCCTCCACTTT
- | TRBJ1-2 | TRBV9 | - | CASNYGASEYYGYTF | TGTGCCAGCAACTACGGAGCTTCGGAGTACTATGGCTACACCTTC